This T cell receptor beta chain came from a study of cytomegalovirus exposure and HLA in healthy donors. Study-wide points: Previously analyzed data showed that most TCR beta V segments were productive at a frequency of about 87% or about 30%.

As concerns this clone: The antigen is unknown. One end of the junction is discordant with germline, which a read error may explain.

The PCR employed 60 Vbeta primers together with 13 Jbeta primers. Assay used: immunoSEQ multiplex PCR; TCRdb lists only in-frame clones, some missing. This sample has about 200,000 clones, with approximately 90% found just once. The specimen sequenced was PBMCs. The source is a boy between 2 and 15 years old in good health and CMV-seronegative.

The CDR3 sequence: CSSSLGFPGGGQFF. The CDR3 DNA reads TGTTCCAGCAGCTTAGGATTCCCGGGAGGGGGGCAGTTCTTC. The chain is built from TRBV7-9 and TRBJ2-1; TRBD2 matches 8 bases. CDR1 SEHNR and CDR2 FQNEAQ come from the germline V gene (reference sequence). The CDR3 consists of 14 residues.